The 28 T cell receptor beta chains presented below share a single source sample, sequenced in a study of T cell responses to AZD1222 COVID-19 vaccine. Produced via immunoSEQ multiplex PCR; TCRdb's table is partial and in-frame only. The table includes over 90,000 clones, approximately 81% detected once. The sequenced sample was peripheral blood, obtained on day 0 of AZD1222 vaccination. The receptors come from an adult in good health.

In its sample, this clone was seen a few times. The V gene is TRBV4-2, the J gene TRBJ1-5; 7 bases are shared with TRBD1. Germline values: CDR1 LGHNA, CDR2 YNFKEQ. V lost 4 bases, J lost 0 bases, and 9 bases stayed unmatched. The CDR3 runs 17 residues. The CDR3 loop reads CASSLNWDSNSNQPQHF. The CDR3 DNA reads TGTGCCAGCAGCCTCAATTGGGACAGCAATAGCAATCAGCCCCAGCATTTT.

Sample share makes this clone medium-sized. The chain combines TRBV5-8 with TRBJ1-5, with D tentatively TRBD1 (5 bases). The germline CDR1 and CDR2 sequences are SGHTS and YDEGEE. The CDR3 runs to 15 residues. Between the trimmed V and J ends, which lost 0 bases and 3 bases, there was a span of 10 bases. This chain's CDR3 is CASSLGTLDNQPQHF. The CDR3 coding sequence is TGTGCCAGCAGCTTGGGGACATTGGACAATCAGCCCCAGCATTTT.

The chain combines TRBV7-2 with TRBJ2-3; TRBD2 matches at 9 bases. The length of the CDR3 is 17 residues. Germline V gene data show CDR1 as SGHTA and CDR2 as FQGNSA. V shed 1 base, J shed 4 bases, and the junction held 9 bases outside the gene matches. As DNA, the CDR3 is TGTGCCAGCAGCTTAGGGCTTGCGGGAGGGCTGGCAGATACGCAGTATTTT. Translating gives CASSLGLAGGLADTQYF.

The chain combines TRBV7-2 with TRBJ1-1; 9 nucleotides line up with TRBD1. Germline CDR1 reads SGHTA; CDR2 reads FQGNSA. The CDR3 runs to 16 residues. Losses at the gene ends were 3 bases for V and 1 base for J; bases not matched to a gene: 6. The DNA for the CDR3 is TGTGCCAGCAGCTTCTTACCGGGACAGGGGAACACTGAAGCTTTCTTT. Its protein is CASSFLPGQGNTEAFF.

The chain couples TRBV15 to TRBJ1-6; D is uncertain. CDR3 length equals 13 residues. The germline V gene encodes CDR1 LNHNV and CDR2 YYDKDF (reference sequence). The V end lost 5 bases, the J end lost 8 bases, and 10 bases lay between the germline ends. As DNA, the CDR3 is TGTGCCACCAGCTTCCGGTGGGATTCACCCCTCCACTTT. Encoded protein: CATSFRWDSPLHF. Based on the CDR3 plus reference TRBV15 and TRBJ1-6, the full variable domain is DAMVIQNPRYQVTQFGKPVTLSCSQTLNHNVMYWYQQKSSQAPKLLFHYYDKDFNNEADTPDNFQSRRPNTSFCFLDIRSPGLGDTAMYLCATSFRWDSPLHFGNGTRLTVT.

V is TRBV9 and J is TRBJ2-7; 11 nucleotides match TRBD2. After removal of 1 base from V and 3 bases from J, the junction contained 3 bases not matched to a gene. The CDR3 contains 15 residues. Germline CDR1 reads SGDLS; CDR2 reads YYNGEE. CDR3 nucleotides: TGTGCCAGCAGCGTATCCGGGACTAGCGGCTACGAGCAGTACTTC. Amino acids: CASSVSGTSGYEQYF.

The CDR3 DNA reads TGTGCCAGCAAGAACCTACAGGGGAGCAATCAGCCCCAGCATTTT. The encoded protein is CASKNLQGSNQPQHF. This chain joins TRBV6-5 and TRBJ1-5, with 7 bases fitting TRBD1. This CDR3 is 15 amino acids long. With V trimmed by 7 bases and J by 1 base, 7 bases remained unmatched. CDR1 and CDR2 (germline): MNHEY, SVGAGI.

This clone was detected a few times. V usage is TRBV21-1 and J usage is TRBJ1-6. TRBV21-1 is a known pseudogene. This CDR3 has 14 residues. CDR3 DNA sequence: TGTGCCAGCAGCAAAGCAGGGACTAATTCACCCCTCCACTTT. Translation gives CASSKAGTNSPLHF.

The CDR3 loop reads CASSQLRASANTEAFF. DNA of the CDR3: TGTGCCAGCAGCCAACTAAGGGCCTCCGCTAACACTGAAGCTTTCTTT. The chain uses TRBV3-1 (or the pseudogene TRBV3-2) and TRBJ1-1, with D unresolved. Germline CDR1 LGHDT, CDR2 YNNKEL (reference sequence). The CDR3 spans 16 residues. Between the trimmed V and J ends, which lost 2 bases and 2 bases, there was a span of 15 bases.

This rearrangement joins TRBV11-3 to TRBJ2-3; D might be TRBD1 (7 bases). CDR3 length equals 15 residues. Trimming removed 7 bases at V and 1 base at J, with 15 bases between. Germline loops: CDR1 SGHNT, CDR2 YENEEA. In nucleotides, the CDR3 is TGTGCCAGCACCCTCAGGGGGGCGGGCACAGATACGCAGTATTTT. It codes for CASTLRGAGTDTQYF.

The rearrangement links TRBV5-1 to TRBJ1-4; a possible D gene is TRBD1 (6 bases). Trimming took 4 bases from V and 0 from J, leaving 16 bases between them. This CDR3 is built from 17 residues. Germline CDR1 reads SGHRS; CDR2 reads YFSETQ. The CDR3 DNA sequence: TGCGCCAGCAGCCCTGGGGGCAGTCGTGCAACTAATGAAAAACTGTTTTTT. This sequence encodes CASSPGGSRATNEKLFF.

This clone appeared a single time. The CDR3 spells CASSLLYGRNQPQHF. The CDR3, as DNA: TGTGCCAGCAGTCTCCTTTACGGCCGCAATCAGCCCCAGCATTTT. The V call is TRBV27, the J call TRBJ1-5; unclear D gene. V dropped 5 bases and J dropped 2 bases, with 13 bases sitting between them. The CDR3 covers 15 residues. Germline V gives CDR1 MNHEY, CDR2 SMNVEV (reference sequence).

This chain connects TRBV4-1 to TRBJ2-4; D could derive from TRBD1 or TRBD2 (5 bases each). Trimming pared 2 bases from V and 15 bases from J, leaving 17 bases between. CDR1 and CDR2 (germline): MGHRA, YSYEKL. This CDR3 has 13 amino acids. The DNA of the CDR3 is TGCGCCAGCAGCCAAACTTCGGGGCGGCCTCGGTACTTC. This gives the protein CASSQTSGRPRYF.

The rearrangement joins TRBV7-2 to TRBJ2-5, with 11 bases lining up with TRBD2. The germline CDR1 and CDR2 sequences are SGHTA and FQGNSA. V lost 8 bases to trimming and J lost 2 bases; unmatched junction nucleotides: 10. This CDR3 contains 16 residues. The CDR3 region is CASRPRTSGSQETQYF. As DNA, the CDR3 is TGTGCCAGCCGACCGAGGACTAGCGGGTCTCAAGAGACCCAGTACTTC.

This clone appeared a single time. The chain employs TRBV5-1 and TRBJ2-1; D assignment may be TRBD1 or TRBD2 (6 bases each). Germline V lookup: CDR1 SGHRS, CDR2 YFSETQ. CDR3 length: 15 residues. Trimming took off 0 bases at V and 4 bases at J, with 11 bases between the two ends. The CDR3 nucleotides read TGCGCCAGCAGCTTGGAGGGGGGAGGTTACAATGAGCAGTTCTTC. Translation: CASSLEGGGYNEQFF.

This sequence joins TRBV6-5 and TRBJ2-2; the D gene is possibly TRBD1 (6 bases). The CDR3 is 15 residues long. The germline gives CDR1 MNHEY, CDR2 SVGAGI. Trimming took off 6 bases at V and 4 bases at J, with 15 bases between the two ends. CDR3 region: CASRTTGLGTGELFF. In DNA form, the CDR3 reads TGTGCCAGCAGGACCACAGGGTTGGGCACCGGGGAGCTGTTTTTT.

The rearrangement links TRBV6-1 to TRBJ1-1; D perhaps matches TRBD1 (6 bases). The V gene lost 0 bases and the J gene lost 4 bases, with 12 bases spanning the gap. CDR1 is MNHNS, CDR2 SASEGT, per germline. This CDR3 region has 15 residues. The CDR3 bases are TGTGCCAGCAGTGAAGCTCGACGAGGGGGCACTGAAGCTTTCTTT. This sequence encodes CASSEARRGGTEAFF.

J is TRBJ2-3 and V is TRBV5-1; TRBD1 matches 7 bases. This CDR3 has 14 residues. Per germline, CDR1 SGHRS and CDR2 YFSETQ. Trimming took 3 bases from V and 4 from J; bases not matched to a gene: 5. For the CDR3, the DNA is TGCGCCAGCAGCTCGGGACAGAACCCAGATACGCAGTATTTT. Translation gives CASSSGQNPDTQYF.

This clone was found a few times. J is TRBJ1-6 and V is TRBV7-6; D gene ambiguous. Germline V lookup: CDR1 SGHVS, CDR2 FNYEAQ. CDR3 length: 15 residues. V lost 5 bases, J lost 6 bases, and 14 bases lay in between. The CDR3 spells CASSPMGGPNSPLHF. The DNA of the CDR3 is TGTGCCAGCAGCCCAATGGGAGGTCCTAATTCACCCCTCCACTTT. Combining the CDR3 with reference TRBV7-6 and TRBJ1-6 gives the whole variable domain GAGVSQSPRYKVTKRGQDVALRCDPISGHVSLYWYRQALGQGPEFLTYFNYEAQQDKSGLPNDRFSAERPEGSISTLTIQRTEQRDSAMYRCASSPMGGPNSPLHFGNGTRLTVT.

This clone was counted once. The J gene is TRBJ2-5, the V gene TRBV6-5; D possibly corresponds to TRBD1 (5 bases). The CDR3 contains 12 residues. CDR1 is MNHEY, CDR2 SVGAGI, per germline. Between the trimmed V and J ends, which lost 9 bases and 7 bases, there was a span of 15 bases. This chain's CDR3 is CASRQPQGTQYF. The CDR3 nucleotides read TGTGCCAGTCGACAGCCCCAGGGGACCCAGTACTTC.

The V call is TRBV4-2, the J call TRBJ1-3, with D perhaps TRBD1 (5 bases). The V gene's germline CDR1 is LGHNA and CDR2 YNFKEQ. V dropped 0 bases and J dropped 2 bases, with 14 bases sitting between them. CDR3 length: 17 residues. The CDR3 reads CASSQDLYRGAGNTIYF. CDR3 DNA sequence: TGTGCCAGCAGCCAAGATCTTTATAGGGGAGCTGGAAACACCATATATTTT.

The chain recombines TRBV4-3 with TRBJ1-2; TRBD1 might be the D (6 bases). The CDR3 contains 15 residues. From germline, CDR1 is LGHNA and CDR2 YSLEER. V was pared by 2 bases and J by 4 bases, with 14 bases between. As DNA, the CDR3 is TGCGCCAGCAGCCAATGGGGGGCGGGCACCTATGGCTACACCTTC. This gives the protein CASSQWGAGTYGYTF.

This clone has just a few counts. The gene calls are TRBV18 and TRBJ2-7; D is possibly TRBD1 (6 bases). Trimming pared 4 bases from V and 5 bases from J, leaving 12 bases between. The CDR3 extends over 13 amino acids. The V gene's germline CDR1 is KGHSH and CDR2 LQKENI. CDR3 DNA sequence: TGTGCCAGCTCACTCGGGACACTCAACGAGCAGTACTTC. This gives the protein CASSLGTLNEQYF. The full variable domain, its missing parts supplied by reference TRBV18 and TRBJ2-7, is NAGVMQNPRHLVRRRGQEARLRCSPMKGHSHVYWYRQLPEEGLKFMVYLQKENIIDESGMPKERFSAEFPKEGPSILRIQQVVRGDSAAYFCASSLGTLNEQYFGPGTRLTVT.

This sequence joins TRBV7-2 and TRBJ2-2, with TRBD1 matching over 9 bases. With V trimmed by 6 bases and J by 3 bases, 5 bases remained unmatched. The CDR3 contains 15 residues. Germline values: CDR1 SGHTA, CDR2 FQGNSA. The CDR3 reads CASSLGTGHTGELFF. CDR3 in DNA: TGTGCCAGCAGTCTAGGGACAGGGCACACCGGGGAGCTGTTTTTT.

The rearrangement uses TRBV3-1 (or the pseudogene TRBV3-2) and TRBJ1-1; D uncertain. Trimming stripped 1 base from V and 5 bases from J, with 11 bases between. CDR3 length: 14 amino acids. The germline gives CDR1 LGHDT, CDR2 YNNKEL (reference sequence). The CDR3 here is CASSQVSGATEAFF. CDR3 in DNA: TGTGCCAGCAGCCAAGTATCTGGTGCGACTGAAGCTTTCTTT.

This CDR3 reads CASSLDINGYTF. Here the CDR3 DNA reads TGTGCCAGCAGCTTAGATATCAATGGCTACACCTTC. The J gene is TRBJ1-2, the V gene TRBV7-9; D uncertain. Germline loops: CDR1 SEHNR, CDR2 FQNEAQ (reference sequence). V was clipped by 1 base and J by 6 bases, with 6 bases between them. The CDR3 consists of 12 residues.

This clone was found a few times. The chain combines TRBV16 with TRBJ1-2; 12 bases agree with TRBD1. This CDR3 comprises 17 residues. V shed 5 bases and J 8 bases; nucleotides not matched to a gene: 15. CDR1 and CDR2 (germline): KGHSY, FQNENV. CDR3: CASSWPESRDRGQGYTF. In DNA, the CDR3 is TGTGCCAGCAGCTGGCCTGAGTCCCGGGACAGGGGGCAAGGCTACACCTTC. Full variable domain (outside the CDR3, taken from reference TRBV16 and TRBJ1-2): GEEVAQTPKHLVRGEGQKAKLYCAPIKGHSYVFWYQQVLKNEFKFLISFQNENVFDETGMPKERFSAKCLPNSPCSLEIQATKLEDSAVYFCASSWPESRDRGQGYTFGSGTRLTVV.

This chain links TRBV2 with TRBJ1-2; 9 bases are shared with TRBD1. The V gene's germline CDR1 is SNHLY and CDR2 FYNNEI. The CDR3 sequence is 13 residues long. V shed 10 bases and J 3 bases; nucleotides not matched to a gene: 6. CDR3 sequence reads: CATQRQGDYGYTF. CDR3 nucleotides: TGTGCCACCCAGAGACAGGGGGACTATGGCTACACCTTC.